One and the same sample provided the 28 T cell receptor beta chains below, sequenced in a study of T-cell memory formation after mild COVID-19. TCRdb reprocessed the 5' RACE reads via MiXCR and lists one record per CDR3 protein. The data hold around 220,000 distinct CDR3 sequences, with about a sixth observed a single time. Sequenced: PBMCs or a T cell subset sorted from them (not recorded which). These receptors were collected from a man aged 18 to 29 who had mild COVID-19 (a few samples of this study predate the infection). Cell type and time point are not known.

This clonotype was counted a few times. This chain links TRBV7-2 with TRBJ1-2, with a possible D match to TRBD1 (6 bases). The ends were cut back, 2 bases at V and 5 bases at J, with 9 bases in the middle. The CDR3 contains 13 residues. Germline assignment: CDR1 SGHTA and CDR2 FQGNSA. CDR3 sequence: CASSLPDSYGYTF. As DNA, the CDR3 is TGTGCCAGCAGCTTACCGGACAGTTATGGCTACACCTTC.

The chain combines TRBV15 with TRBJ2-1, with 10 nucleotides matching TRBD1. Trimming took 3 bases from V and 9 from J; bases not matched to a gene: 8. The CDR3 is made up of 15 amino acids. CDR1 is LNHNV and CDR2 is YYDKDF in the germline V gene (reference sequence). The CDR3 sequence: CATSRSGTGELEQFF. The CDR3 DNA follows: TGTGCCACCAGCAGGTCCGGGACAGGGGAACTTGAGCAGTTCTTC.

Of note for this clonotype: Here the CDR3 omits its conserved ending phenylalanine or tryptophan, so a read error is the likely source. V is TRBV7-7 and J is TRBJ2-5; the match to TRBD2 covers 8 bases. This CDR3 has 13 amino acids. The ends lost 6 bases at V and 4 bases at J; junction bases unmatched: 4. The germline V gene encodes CDR1 SSHAT and CDR2 FNYEAQ (reference sequence). As DNA, the CDR3 is TGTGCCAGCAGTCTCGGGGGGGGAGAGACCCAGTACTTA. Residues: CASSLGGGETQYL.

This clonotype showed up many times. The chain links TRBV20-1 to TRBJ2-3; 9 nucleotides agree with TRBD2. This CDR3 contains 14 residues. Germline V gene data show CDR1 as DFQATT and CDR2 as SNEGSKA (reference sequence). V lost 3 bases and J lost 4; bases outside the gene matches: 5. The CDR3: CSARAGGPADTQYF. DNA for the CDR3: TGCAGTGCTAGGGCGGGGGGGCCTGCAGATACGCAGTATTTT.

The chain couples TRBV4-2 to TRBJ2-6, with unresolved D. This CDR3 contains 15 residues. V lost 2 bases and J 4 bases, leaving 9 bases between the germline ends. Germline values: CDR1 LGHNA, CDR2 YNFKEQ. The CDR3 sequence is CASSQTSAGANVLTF. Here the CDR3 DNA reads TGTGCCAGCAGCCAAACATCGGCGGGGGCCAACGTCCTGACTTTC.

The rearrangement links TRBV4-1 to TRBJ2-5, with 9 bases aligning to TRBD2. This CDR3 is 14 amino acids long. Trimming removed 4 bases from V and 5 bases from J; junction bases left unmatched: 5. Germline-derived CDR1 and CDR2 are MGHRA and YSYEKL. The CDR3 is CASSRGGAQETQYF. The CDR3 coding sequence is TGCGCCAGCAGCCGCGGGGGGGCTCAGGAGACCCAGTACTTC.

At least ten counts were recorded for this clonotype. This chain uses TRBV5-1 with TRBJ2-3; no firm D call. Trimming shortened V by 4 bases and J by 3 bases, and 6 bases separated the two germline ends. Germline CDR1 SGHRS, CDR2 YFSETQ. This CDR3 region has 12 residues. For the CDR3, the DNA is TGCGCCAGCAGCCGACTTACAGATACGCAGTATTTT. It codes for CASSRLTDTQYF. Based on the CDR3 plus reference TRBV5-1 and TRBJ2-3, the full variable domain is KAGVTQTPRYLIKTRGQQVTLSCSPISGHRSVSWYQQTPGQGLQFLFEYFSETQRNKGNFPGRFSGRQFSNSRSEMNVSTLELGDSALYLCASSRLTDTQYFGPGTRLTVL.

A few counts support this clonotype. The chain carries TRBV7-2 and TRBJ2-3; D is ambiguous. CDR3 length: 13 residues. Looked up from germline, CDR1 is SGHTA and CDR2 is FQGNSA. The V and J ends lost 0 bases and 3 bases respectively, with 4 bases between them. The CDR3 sequence is CASSLAWTDTQYF. Here the CDR3 DNA reads TGTGCCAGCAGCTTAGCGTGGACAGATACGCAGTATTTT.

This sequence joins TRBV7-2 and TRBJ2-2; tentative D call: TRBD1 (6 bases). V lost 3 bases, J lost 6 bases, and 11 bases lay in between. The CDR3 sequence is 14 residues long. The germline V gene has CDR1 SGHTA and CDR2 FQGNSA. The CDR3 DNA reads as TGTGCCAGCAGCTTCGAAGGGGGTCCCGGGGAGCTGTTTTTT. As protein: CASSFEGGPGELFF.

The genes are TRBV28 and TRBJ1-6, with D possibly TRBD1 on 5 matching bases. The CDR3 extends over 13 amino acids. With 7 bases removed from V and 7 bases from J, the gap between germline ends came to 11 bases. Germline-derived CDR1 and CDR2 are MDHEN and SYDVKM. The CDR3 coding sequence is TGTGCCAGCACGGGACGGAAGAATTCACCCCTCCACTTT. Translated: CASTGRKNSPLHF.

The V and J genes are TRBV6-1 and TRBJ1-5; TRBD1 might be the D (5 bases). Germline CDR1 reads MNHNS; CDR2 reads SASEGT. CDR3 size: 15 residues. Trimming left V 2 bases short and J 2 bases short, with 10 bases between. For the CDR3, the DNA is TGTGCCAGCAGTGAATCACGGGGGGGCAATCAGCCCCAGCATTTT. It yields the protein CASSESRGGNQPQHF.

This clonotype was observed a handful of times. V usage is TRBV24-1 and J usage is TRBJ2-5; TRBD2 matches 14 bases. CDR3 size: 17 residues. Trimming took 3 bases from V and 5 from J; bases not matched to a gene: 7. Germline assignment: CDR1 KGHDR and CDR2 SFDVKD. The DNA for the CDR3 is TGTGCCACCAGTGATGGGGGGACTAGCGGGGGATGGGAGACCCAGTACTTC. This translates into CATSDGGTSGGWETQYF.

Only a few counts were recorded for this clonotype. The chain couples TRBV10-1 to TRBJ2-2; TRBD2 matches 9 bases. Germline CDR1 reads WNHNN; CDR2 reads SYGVQD (reference sequence). The CDR3 runs to 15 residues. The trim removed 4 bases at V and 6 bases at J, leaving 6 bases unmatched. In DNA, the CDR3 is TGCGCCAGCAGTGGCAATAGCGGGGGCTCCGGGGAGCTGTTTTTT. It translates to CASSGNSGGSGELFF.

The J gene is TRBJ1-3, the V gene TRBV19; D is undetermined. This CDR3 region has 13 residues. The V gene lost 8 bases and the J gene lost 1 base, with 9 bases spanning the gap. Germline values: CDR1 LNHDA, CDR2 SQIVND (reference sequence). The CDR3 coding sequence is TGTGCCAGTGCCCCAGAATCTGGAAACACCATATATTTT. It translates to CASAPESGNTIYF. Complete variable domain (other parts from reference TRBV19 and TRBJ1-3): DGGITQSPKYLFRKEGQNVTLSCEQNLNHDAMYWYRQDPGQGLRLIYYSQIVNDFQKGDIAEGYSVSREKKESFPLTVTSAQKNPTAFYLCASAPESGNTIYFGEGSWLTVV.

This clonotype was counted between two and nine times. The V and J genes are TRBV7-3 and TRBJ1-6; perhaps TRBD1 as D (6 bases). Trimming pared 1 base from V and 10 bases from J, leaving 17 bases between. The CDR3 totals 16 residues. Looked up from germline, CDR1 is SGHTA and CDR2 is FQGTGA. The CDR3 sequence: CASSLSSAQGESPLHF. CDR3 nucleotide sequence: TGTGCCAGCAGCTTAAGTTCAGCACAGGGTGAATCACCCCTCCACTTT.

The sample holds many counts of this clonotype. J is TRBJ2-3 and V is TRBV5-1; D may be TRBD2 (7 bases). Trimming took off 4 bases at V and 2 bases at J, with 11 bases between the two ends. Germline-derived CDR1 and CDR2 are SGHRS and YFSETQ. The CDR3 sequence is 14 residues long. DNA for the CDR3: TGCGCCAGCAGCCCGGGGGGCCCCACAGATACGCAGTATTTT. Amino acid sequence: CASSPGGPTDTQYF.

This rearrangement joins TRBV18 to TRBJ2-3; D unresolved. V lost 3 bases to trimming and J lost 5 bases, with 9 bases between them. Germline-derived CDR1 and CDR2 are KGHSH and LQKENI. The CDR3 has 13 amino acids. DNA for the CDR3: TGTGCCAGCTCACCCCGGTCTGTAGATACGCAGTATTTT. Amino acids: CASSPRSVDTQYF.

This clonotype was seen a few times. This sequence joins TRBV5-1 and TRBJ2-2; no definite D call. The germline V and J ends were trimmed by 0 bases and 6 bases, with 6 bases remaining between them. The length of the CDR3 is 13 residues. Germline V gene data show CDR1 as SGHRS and CDR2 as YFSETQ. CDR3 in DNA: TGCGCCAGCAGCTTGGAACCATCCGGGGAGCTGTTTTTT. Amino acids: CASSLEPSGELFF.

This clonotype has a single count. The gene calls are TRBV20-1 and TRBJ2-1; D is possibly TRBD2 (5 bases). Per the germline V gene, CDR1 is DFQATT and CDR2 is SNEGSKA (reference sequence). Trimming removed 5 bases from V and 0 bases from J, with 14 bases in between. The CDR3 is 15 amino acids. The CDR3 DNA reads TGCAGTGCTGGTAGACTAACCCGCTCCTACAATGAGCAGTTCTTC. Amino acid sequence: CSAGRLTRSYNEQFF.

V and J are TRBV7-2 and TRBJ2-3, with D perhaps matching TRBD2 (5 bases). CDR1 and CDR2 from the germline V gene are SGHTA and FQGNSA. Between the trimmed V and J ends, which lost 4 bases and 5 bases, there was a span of 10 bases. The CDR3 spans 13 residues. The CDR3 sequence is CASSWRREDTQYF. CDR3 DNA sequence: TGTGCCAGCAGCTGGCGTCGGGAAGATACGCAGTATTTT.

This clonotype came up a few times. This chain links TRBV4-3 with TRBJ1-1, with D perhaps matching TRBD1 (5 bases). The CDR3 runs to 16 residues. The germline V gene encodes CDR1 LGHNA and CDR2 YSLEER. V was cut by 0 bases and J by 7 bases, with 18 bases left in between. The CDR3 sequence: CASSQDFQGPGGEAFF. CDR3 coding DNA: TGCGCCAGCAGCCAAGATTTTCAGGGACCGGGTGGTGAAGCTTTCTTT.

This chain connects TRBV5-1 to TRBJ2-7; D unclear. Germline assignment: CDR1 SGHRS and CDR2 YFSETQ. Trimming took off 7 bases at V and 0 bases at J, with 14 bases between the two ends. The CDR3 totals 14 residues. Here the CDR3 reads CASGDIGGSYEQYF. DNA of the CDR3: TGCGCCAGCGGGGATATTGGTGGCTCCTACGAGCAGTACTTC.

The chain joins TRBV10-2 to TRBJ2-7, with D tentatively TRBD1 or TRBD2 (5 bases each). Trimming shortened V by 6 bases and J by 6 bases, and 21 bases separated the two germline ends. The CDR3 sequence is 15 residues long. Germline-derived CDR1 and CDR2 are WSHSY and SAAADI. CDR3 amino acids: CASSHGTSRVAEQYV. CDR3 DNA sequence: TGCGCCAGCAGCCACGGGACCTCCCGGGTCGCCGAGCAGTACGTC.

The chain combines TRBV5-5 with TRBJ2-3, with 14 bases aligning to TRBD2. Germline CDR1 reads SGHKS; CDR2 reads YYEKEE (reference sequence). The CDR3 is made up of 14 amino acids. The V and J ends lost 3 bases and 14 bases, in that order; junction bases with no gene match: 8. The CDR3 here is CASSSTSGGAMPYF. The CDR3 DNA reads TGTGCCAGCAGCTCGACTAGCGGGGGGGCCATGCCGTATTTT. Variable domain in full (rest from reference TRBV5-5 and TRBJ2-3): DAGVTQSPTHLIKTRGQQVTLRCSPISGHKSVSWYQQVLGQGPQFIFQYYEKEERGRGNFPDRFSARQFPNYSSELNVNALLLGDSALYLCASSSTSGGAMPYFGPGTRLTVL.

The chain recombines TRBV5-1 with TRBJ2-3; no clear D gene. V was cut by 0 bases and J by 6 bases, with 11 bases left in between. The germline gives CDR1 SGHRS, CDR2 YFSETQ. The CDR3 has 14 amino acids. The CDR3: CASSLVAVGDTQYF. The DNA for the CDR3 is TGCGCCAGCAGCTTGGTGGCAGTTGGGGATACGCAGTATTTT.

This clonotype was observed a handful of times. The genes are TRBV20-1 and TRBJ2-1; D might be TRBD1 (6 bases). The germline V and J ends were trimmed by 3 bases and 3 bases, with 12 bases remaining between them. CDR1 and CDR2 from the germline V gene are DFQATT and SNEGSKA (reference sequence). The CDR3 totals 14 residues. The CDR3 here is CSARLRDIYNEQFF. In nucleotides, the CDR3 is TGCAGTGCTAGGCTCCGGGACATCTACAATGAGCAGTTCTTC.

The genes are TRBV7-9 and TRBJ1-1; the D is unclear. This CDR3 comprises 11 residues. V gave up 10 bases and J gave up 3 bases, with 9 bases separating them. The V gene's germline CDR1 is SEHNR and CDR2 FQNEAQ (reference sequence). The CDR3 sequence: CAILFYTEAFF. The CDR3 bases are TGTGCCATCTTATTCTACACTGAAGCTTTCTTT.

This chain connects TRBV20-1 to TRBJ2-3, with D unresolved. The V gene's germline CDR1 is DFQATT and CDR2 SNEGSKA (reference sequence). Trimming stripped 2 bases from V and 2 bases from J, with 17 bases between. The length of the CDR3 is 16 residues. The CDR3 region is CSARNIRLETTDTQYF. CDR3 nucleotide sequence: TGCAGTGCTAGAAACATCCGGCTAGAAACCACAGATACGCAGTATTTT.